This T cell receptor (beta chain) was recorded in a study of blood T cell repertoires in COVID-19. Measured with immunoSEQ multiplex PCR; TCRdb has only the in-frame clones, and not every one. The data hold about 200,000 clones, with 65% to 90% observed a single time. Trimming removed 6 bases from V and 2 bases from J, with 14 bases in between. Germline CDR1 reads SNHLY; CDR2 reads FYNNEI. The CDR3 is made up of 16 amino acids. The chain uses TRBV2 and TRBJ2-6, with D perhaps TRBD2 (7 bases). The receptor's source is a human donor in a cohort sampled during active COVID-19. The source material was peripheral blood. DNA for the CDR3: TGTGCCAGCAGCCGGAGGGAGGGGGCTGGGGCCAACGTCCTGACTTTC. Residues: CASSRREGAGANVLTF.